This note documents a single T cell receptor (beta chain) sequence. The data are from a study of control samples from healthy donors and cancer patients. V was pared by 3 bases and J by 6 bases, with 14 bases between. The germline gives CDR1 LNHDA, CDR2 SQIVND (reference sequence). The CDR3 has 14 amino acids. Sequencing used immunoSEQ multiplex PCR; TCRdb keeps in-frame clones, though not all of them. The sample yields about 100,000 clones, 75% to 90% seen once. The rearrangement joins TRBV19 to TRBJ1-1; D is undetermined. Sequencing was done on a sample of blood. This receptor was identified in a man aged 30 to 45 in good health. The CDR3 here is CASSIEADGAEAFF. CDR3 bases: TGTGCCAGTAGTATTGAGGCAGATGGTGCTGAAGCTTTCTTT.